The 25 T cell receptor beta chains listed next were all sequenced from one sample in a study of blood T cell repertoires in COVID-19. Produced via immunoSEQ multiplex PCR; TCRdb's table is partial and in-frame only. The sample shows about 440,000 clones, about nine tenths of them seen only once. The sequenced sample consisted of PBMCs or T cells enriched from blood (not recorded which). These receptors were taken from a man aged 18 to 30 who had recovered from COVID-19.

The CDR3 sequence: CASSEDRGDSPLHF. The CDR3 nucleotides are TGTGCCAGCAGTGAAGACAGGGGTGATTCACCCCTCCACTTT. J is TRBJ1-6 and V is TRBV11-1, with 8 positions matching TRBD1. CDR3 length: 14 residues. Germline assignment: CDR1 SGHAT and CDR2 FQDESV (reference sequence). Losses at the gene ends were 6 bases for V and 8 bases for J; bases not matched to a gene: 6.

This clone was seen just once. This chain's CDR3 is CSVGGANQPQHF. For the CDR3, the DNA is TGCAGCGTTGGTGGGGCTAATCAGCCCCAGCATTTT. The J gene is TRBJ1-5, the V gene TRBV29-1, with a weak D call TRBD1 (5 bases). The germline V gene encodes CDR1 SQVTM and CDR2 ANQGSEA. V dropped 4 bases and J dropped 4 bases, with 8 bases sitting between them. This CDR3 is built from 12 residues.

The chain links TRBV7-3 to TRBJ2-1, with 12 bases fitting TRBD2. CDR1 SGHTA and CDR2 FQGTGA come from the germline V gene. Losses at the gene ends were 0 bases for V and 10 bases for J; bases not matched to a gene: 7. The CDR3 is 16 residues long. CDR3 protein: CASSLTLTSGSSEQFF. In DNA, the CDR3 is TGTGCCAGCAGCTTAACGCTGACTAGCGGGAGTTCCGAGCAGTTCTTC.

This rearrangement joins TRBV27 to TRBJ2-3, with D tentatively TRBD2 (6 bases). The V gene lost 6 bases and the J gene lost 6 bases, with 22 bases spanning the gap. The CDR3 extends over 16 amino acids. The germline CDR1 and CDR2 sequences are MNHEY and SMNVEV (reference sequence). The CDR3 protein is CASSRSGRRILDTQYF. The DNA of the CDR3 is TGTGCCAGCAGCCGTAGCGGCCGCCGGATTTTGGATACGCAGTATTTT.

V is TRBV19 and J is TRBJ1-1; TRBD1 aligns across 8 bases. The V segment lost 7 bases and the J segment 4 bases; nucleotides outside the gene matches: 8. Per germline, CDR1 LNHDA and CDR2 SQIVND (reference sequence). The length of the CDR3 is 14 residues. The CDR3 sequence is CASNPDRASTEAFF. The CDR3, as DNA: TGTGCCAGTAACCCGGACAGGGCTTCCACTGAAGCTTTCTTT.

This chain joins TRBV18 and TRBJ1-2; D not resolved. Trimming stripped 5 bases from V and 4 bases from J, with 8 bases between. From germline, CDR1 is KGHSH and CDR2 LQKENI. The CDR3 spans 12 residues. The CDR3 region has the DNA TGTGCCAGCTCAATCGAGGGCTATGGCTACACCTTC. Translating gives CASSIEGYGYTF.

This clone was recorded only once. J is TRBJ1-4 and V is TRBV3-1 (or the pseudogene TRBV3-2); the D gene is possibly TRBD1 (6 bases). There are 15 residues in the CDR3. Trimming cost V 6 bases and J 3 bases, with 14 bases left between them. CDR1 and CDR2 (germline): LGHDT, YNNKEL (reference sequence). The CDR3 protein is CASSYRVPANEKLFF. The CDR3, as DNA: TGTGCCAGCAGTTACAGGGTTCCGGCTAATGAAAAACTGTTTTTT.

CDR3 nucleotides: TGCGCCAGCAGCTTGGTTCAGCGGGCCGATGAGCAGTTCTTC. This translates into CASSLVQRADEQFF. This sequence joins TRBV5-1 and TRBJ2-1, with TRBD2 as a possible D gene (6 bases). The germline V gene has CDR1 SGHRS and CDR2 YFSETQ. Trimming stripped 0 bases from V and 8 bases from J, with 12 bases between. The CDR3 runs 14 residues. The variable domain in full, completed from reference TRBV5-1 and TRBJ2-1, reads KAGVTQTPRYLIKTRGQQVTLSCSPISGHRSVSWYQQTPGQGLQFLFEYFSETQRNKGNFPGRFSGRQFSNSRSEMNVSTLELGDSALYLCASSLVQRADEQFFGPGTRLTVL.

This chain connects TRBV27 to TRBJ2-2; the match to TRBD1 covers 8 bases. This CDR3 contains 14 residues. The germline V gene encodes CDR1 MNHEY and CDR2 SMNVEV (reference sequence). V trimming: 6 bases; J trimming: 1 base; junction bases outside the gene matches: 1. Written as DNA, the CDR3 is TGTGCCAGCAGACAGGGGGGGAACACCGGGGAGCTGTTTTTT. Amino acid sequence: CASRQGGNTGELFF.

The chain is built from TRBV27 and TRBJ2-1; tentatively, D is TRBD1 (6 bases). Germline values: CDR1 MNHEY, CDR2 SMNVEV (reference sequence). The CDR3 has 14 residues. The V and J ends lost 5 bases and 5 bases respectively, with 13 bases between them. CDR3 amino acids: CASSLEGTNNEQFF. Here the CDR3 DNA reads TGTGCCAGCAGTCTAGAGGGGACAAACAATGAGCAGTTCTTC.

The CDR3 reads CASSGSGVAKNIQYF. CDR3 in DNA: TGTGCCAGCAGTGGGAGCGGAGTAGCCAAAAACATTCAGTACTTC. The chain employs TRBV28 and TRBJ2-4, with D possibly TRBD2 on 5 matching bases. With 5 bases removed from V and 0 bases from J, the gap between germline ends came to 11 bases. Germline-derived CDR1 and CDR2 are MDHEN and SYDVKM. CDR3 size: 15 residues. Full variable domain (remainder filled in from reference TRBV28 and TRBJ2-4): DVKVTQSSRYLVKRTGEKVFLECVQDMDHENMFWYRQDPGLGLRLIYFSYDVKMKEKGDIPEGYSVSREKKERFSLILESASTNQTSMYLCASSGSGVAKNIQYFGAGTRLSVL.

The V and J genes are TRBV30 and TRBJ2-1, with D hard to call. Per germline, CDR1 GTSNPN and CDR2 SVGIG (reference sequence). The CDR3 extends over 12 amino acids. The V end lost 4 bases, the J end lost 4 bases, and 8 bases lay between the germline ends. CDR3 sequence reads: CAWNFFYNEQFF. CDR3 in DNA: TGTGCCTGGAATTTCTTTTACAATGAGCAGTTCTTC.

This clone was seen once. The rearrangement links TRBV10-3 to TRBJ2-1, with 14 bases identical to TRBD2. This CDR3 is 18 amino acids long. Germline assignment: CDR1 ENHRY and CDR2 SYGVKD. V gave up 0 bases and J gave up 5 bases; unmatched junction bases: 6. The CDR3 protein is CAISESHGLAGGNNEQFF. The CDR3 DNA sequence: TGTGCCATCAGTGAGTCGCATGGACTAGCGGGGGGCAACAATGAGCAGTTCTTC.

The chain has TRBV14 and TRBJ1-1; D unclear. The ends were cut back, 0 bases at V and 5 bases at J, with 10 bases in the middle. CDR1 SGHDN and CDR2 FVKESK come from the germline V gene. This CDR3 contains 14 residues. CDR3 in amino acids: CASSQELRVTEAFF. In DNA form, the CDR3 reads TGTGCCAGCAGCCAAGAGTTGAGGGTTACTGAAGCTTTCTTT.

The V gene is TRBV6-1, the J gene TRBJ2-7; 15 nucleotides agree with TRBD2. The CDR3 runs to 18 residues. The V and J ends lost 1 base and 4 bases, in that order; junction bases with no gene match: 8. The germline V gene encodes CDR1 MNHNS and CDR2 SASEGT. CDR3 sequence reads: CASSEGGLAGGPGYEQYF. In nucleotides, the CDR3 is TGTGCCAGCAGTGAAGGGGGACTAGCGGGAGGACCCGGGTACGAGCAGTACTTC.

V is TRBV5-1 and J is TRBJ2-5, with a weak D call TRBD1 (5 bases). V shed 6 bases and J shed 5 bases, with 20 bases lying between them. CDR3 size: 15 residues. Germline values: CDR1 SGHRS, CDR2 YFSETQ. The chain's CDR3 is CASNEPSQGYETQYF. The CDR3 DNA follows: TGCGCCAGCAACGAGCCCTCCCAGGGTTACGAGACCCAGTACTTC.

V usage is TRBV2 and J usage is TRBJ1-3; D unclear. Germline assignment: CDR1 SNHLY and CDR2 FYNNEI. The CDR3 runs 14 residues. Trimming cost V 0 bases and J 2 bases, with 5 bases left between them. The CDR3 nucleotides read TGTGCCAGCAGTGAAGCGACTCCTGGAAACACCATATATTTT. It translates to CASSEATPGNTIYF.

There are a few counts of this clone. This sequence joins TRBV3-1 (or the pseudogene TRBV3-2) and TRBJ1-1; possibly TRBD1 for D (5 bases). This CDR3 is 14 amino acids long. Trimming stripped 5 bases from V and 0 bases from J, with 10 bases between. Germline V CDR1 and CDR2: LGHDT, YNNKEL (reference sequence). CDR3 protein: CASSNRGVNTEAFF. The CDR3 DNA is TGTGCCAGCAGCAACCGGGGGGTGAACACTGAAGCTTTCTTT.

The rearrangement uses TRBV2 and TRBJ2-1; D perhaps matches TRBD2 (5 bases). Trimming stripped 4 bases from V and 4 bases from J, with 14 bases between. The CDR3 totals 15 residues. Germline values: CDR1 SNHLY, CDR2 FYNNEI. In DNA form, the CDR3 reads TGTGCCAGCAGTGCAGAAGGTCGGGGTTACAATGAGCAGTTCTTC. It encodes CASSAEGRGYNEQFF.

The chain links TRBV27 to TRBJ1-6, with D unclear. Germline CDR1 and CDR2: MNHEY and SMNVEV (reference sequence). The CDR3 totals 16 residues. Trimming pared 2 bases from V and 4 bases from J, leaving 12 bases between. The CDR3 here is CASSLRQAPYNSPLHF. As DNA, the CDR3 is TGTGCCAGCAGTTTACGGCAGGCACCTTATAATTCACCCCTCCACTTT.

This clone is a singleton in its sample. This sequence joins TRBV7-3 and TRBJ2-5, with 7 bases that match TRBD1. Trimming took 2 bases from V and 2 from J; bases not matched to a gene: 2. CDR3 size: 14 residues. Germline V gives CDR1 SGHTA, CDR2 FQGTGA. The CDR3 region is CASSLGTEQETQYF. In DNA, the CDR3 is TGTGCCAGCAGCTTAGGGACAGAACAAGAGACCCAGTACTTC.

This clone was observed a handful of times. This chain connects TRBV28 to TRBJ1-5; 8 bases line up with TRBD1. The V and J ends lost 5 bases and 7 bases, in that order; junction bases with no gene match: 10. Germline V gene data show CDR1 as MDHEN and CDR2 as SYDVKM. CDR3 length: 15 amino acids. CDR3 DNA: TGTGCCAGCAGTGCCCCGGACAGGGCCGGGCAGCCCCAGCATTTT. This translates into CASSAPDRAGQPQHF.

V and J are TRBV18 and TRBJ2-7; no definite D call. V was trimmed by 3 bases and J by 6 bases, leaving 15 bases between them. The length of the CDR3 is 14 residues. Germline CDR1 and CDR2: KGHSH and LQKENI. The CDR3 here is CASSPDLIASEQYF. DNA for the CDR3: TGTGCCAGCTCACCCGATCTTATTGCTAGCGAGCAGTACTTC.

V is TRBV27 and J is TRBJ2-1; 11 bases match TRBD2. There are 16 residues in the CDR3. Germline CDR1 MNHEY, CDR2 SMNVEV (reference sequence). V lost 6 bases and J lost 7; bases outside the gene matches: 11. CDR3 loop: CASSIAGGQRGNEQFF. The CDR3, as DNA: TGTGCCAGCAGCATAGCGGGAGGGCAGAGAGGAAATGAGCAGTTCTTC.

The rearrangement uses TRBV12-5 and TRBJ1-2; TRBD1 might be the D (5 bases). This CDR3 has 12 amino acids. Germline loops: CDR1 LGHNT, CDR2 FRNRAP. V lost 11 bases and J lost 4, with 14 bases in between. The CDR3 spells CAGGLGSYGYTF. CDR3 sequence (DNA): TGTGCTGGGGGTCTGGGTAGCTATGGCTACACCTTC.